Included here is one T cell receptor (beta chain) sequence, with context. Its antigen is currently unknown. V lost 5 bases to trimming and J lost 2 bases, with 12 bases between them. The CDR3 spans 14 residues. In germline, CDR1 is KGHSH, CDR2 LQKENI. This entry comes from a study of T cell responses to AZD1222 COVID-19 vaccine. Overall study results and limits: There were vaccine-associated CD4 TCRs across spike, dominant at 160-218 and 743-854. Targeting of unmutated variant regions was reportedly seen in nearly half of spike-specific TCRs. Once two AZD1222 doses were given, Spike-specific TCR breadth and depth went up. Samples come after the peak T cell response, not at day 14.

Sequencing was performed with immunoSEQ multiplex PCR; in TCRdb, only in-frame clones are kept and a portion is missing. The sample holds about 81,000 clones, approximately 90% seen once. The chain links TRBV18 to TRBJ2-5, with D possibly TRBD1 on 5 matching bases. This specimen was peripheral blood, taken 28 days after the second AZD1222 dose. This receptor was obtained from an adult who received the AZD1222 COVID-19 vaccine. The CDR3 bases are TGTGCCAGCTCAACGGACACGGCACAAGAGACCCAGTACTTC. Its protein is CASSTDTAQETQYF.